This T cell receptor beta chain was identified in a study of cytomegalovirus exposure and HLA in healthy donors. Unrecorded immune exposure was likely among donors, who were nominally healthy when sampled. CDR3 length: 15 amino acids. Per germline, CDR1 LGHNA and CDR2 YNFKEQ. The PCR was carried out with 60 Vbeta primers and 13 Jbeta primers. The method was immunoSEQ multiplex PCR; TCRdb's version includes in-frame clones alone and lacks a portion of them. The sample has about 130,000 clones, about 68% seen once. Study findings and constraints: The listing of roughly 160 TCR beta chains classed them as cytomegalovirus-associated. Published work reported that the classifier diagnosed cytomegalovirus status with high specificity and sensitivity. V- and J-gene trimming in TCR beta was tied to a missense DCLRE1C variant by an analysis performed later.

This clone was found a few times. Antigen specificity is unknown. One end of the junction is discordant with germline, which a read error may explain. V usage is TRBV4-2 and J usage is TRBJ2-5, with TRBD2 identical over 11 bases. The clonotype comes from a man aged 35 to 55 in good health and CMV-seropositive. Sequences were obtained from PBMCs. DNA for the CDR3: TGTGCCAGCAGGCAAGGGACTAGCGGTAAAGAGACCCAGTACTTC. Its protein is CASRQGTSGKETQYF.